The next 10 T cell receptor beta chains were all read from a single sample in a study of blood T cell repertoires in COVID-19. Data came from immunoSEQ multiplex PCR; TCRdb stores just in-frame clones and leaves some out. The top ten clones hold 5.5% of a sample with about 140,000 clones, roughly 80% of them seen once. Material for sequencing was PBMCs or T cells enriched from blood (not recorded which). The source of these receptors is a man in his forties or fifties with acute COVID-19.

This clone was seen a single time. This sequence joins TRBV5-1 and TRBJ1-5, with 10 nucleotides matching TRBD1. Germline assignment: CDR1 SGHRS and CDR2 YFSETQ. V lost 4 bases, J lost 5 bases, and 6 bases stayed unmatched. The CDR3 is 15 amino acids. This chain's CDR3 is CASSTGTGEYQPQHF. DNA of the CDR3: TGCGCCAGCAGCACCGGGACAGGGGAGTATCAGCCCCAGCATTTT.

The chain is built from TRBV30 and TRBJ1-2, with D unresolved. The CDR3 extends over 13 amino acids. Germline V gives CDR1 GTSNPN, CDR2 SVGIG (reference sequence). With 0 bases removed from V and 6 bases from J, the gap between germline ends came to 11 bases. CDR3 sequence: CAWSVAGYHGYTF. The CDR3 DNA sequence: TGTGCCTGGAGTGTAGCGGGGTATCATGGCTACACCTTC.

The CDR3 protein is CASSARFRDRGDTGELFF. The CDR3 bases are TGTGCCAGCAGCGCACGCTTCCGGGACAGGGGAGACACCGGGGAGCTGTTTTTT. The V gene is TRBV3-1 (or the pseudogene TRBV3-2), the J gene TRBJ2-2; 10 nucleotides match TRBD1. V shed 5 bases and J 3 bases; nucleotides not matched to a gene: 12. Per the germline V gene, CDR1 is LGHDT and CDR2 is YNNKEL (reference sequence). The CDR3 extends over 18 amino acids.

The J gene is TRBJ2-7, the V gene TRBV3-1 (or the pseudogene TRBV3-2); 7 bases are a match to TRBD2. Germline V gives CDR1 LGHDT, CDR2 YNNKEL (reference sequence). J lost 4 bases, V lost 4 bases, and 10 bases had no gene match. The CDR3 length is 15 residues. The DNA of the CDR3 is TGTGCCAGCAGCCCACCTGGCGGGAGAACTTACGAGCAGTACTTC. Translating gives CASSPPGGRTYEQYF.

This sequence joins TRBV19 and TRBJ1-6; no definite D call. Germline CDR1 LNHDA, CDR2 SQIVND (reference sequence). The V end was cut by 0 bases, the J end by 7 bases, with 10 bases between. The CDR3 contains 15 residues. CDR3 coding DNA: TGTGCCAGTAGTATAGAGGGCAGATCGAATTCACCCCTCCACTTT. It encodes CASSIEGRSNSPLHF. Full variable domain (outside the CDR3, taken from reference TRBV19 and TRBJ1-6): DGGITQSPKYLFRKEGQNVTLSCEQNLNHDAMYWYRQDPGQGLRLIYYSQIVNDFQKGDIAEGYSVSREKKESFPLTVTSAQKNPTAFYLCASSIEGRSNSPLHFGNGTRLTVT.

This clone has only one observation. The rearrangement links TRBV5-1 to TRBJ1-4; the match to TRBD1 covers 7 bases. From germline, CDR1 is SGHRS and CDR2 YFSETQ. The length of the CDR3 is 16 residues. V trimming: 4 bases; J trimming: 6 bases; junction bases outside the gene matches: 12. The CDR3 loop is CASSPYTGTEYEKLFF. CDR3 sequence (DNA): TGCGCCAGCAGCCCCTATACCGGGACAGAGTATGAAAAACTGTTTTTT.

The rearrangement links TRBV19 to TRBJ1-5; D not resolved. Germline V gene lookup returns CDR1 LNHDA and CDR2 SQIVND (reference sequence). Trimming stripped 1 base from V and 1 base from J, with 2 bases between. CDR3 size: 13 residues. The CDR3 loop is CASSIASNQPQHF. The CDR3 region has the DNA TGTGCCAGTAGTATAGCGAGCAATCAGCCCCAGCATTTT. Together with reference TRBV19 and TRBJ1-5, the CDR3 gives the full variable domain: DGGITQSPKYLFRKEGQNVTLSCEQNLNHDAMYWYRQDPGQGLRLIYYSQIVNDFQKGDIAEGYSVSREKKESFPLTVTSAQKNPTAFYLCASSIASNQPQHFGDGTRLSIL.

V and J are TRBV5-1 and TRBJ1-6, with TRBD1 matching over 7 bases. The CDR3 contains 20 residues. Germline V lookup: CDR1 SGHRS, CDR2 YFSETQ. V shed 1 base and J 4 bases; nucleotides not matched to a gene: 17. This chain's CDR3 is CASSLSGSAGGLEYNSPLHF. CDR3 nucleotides: TGCGCCAGCAGCTTGAGTGGGTCGGCAGGGGGGTTAGAATATAATTCACCCCTCCACTTT.

This clone was counted a single time. The gene calls are TRBV30 and TRBJ2-3; TRBD2 matches 10 bases. V shed 8 bases, J shed 4 bases, and the junction held 9 bases outside the gene matches. The germline CDR1 and CDR2 sequences are GTSNPN and SVGIG (reference sequence). The CDR3 length is 14 residues. The CDR3, as DNA: TGTGCCACGTTGCTAGCGGGAGTGGCAGATACGCAGTATTTT. It yields the protein CATLLAGVADTQYF.

This chain connects TRBV7-6 to TRBJ1-5, with 7 positions matching TRBD1. The germline V gene encodes CDR1 SGHVS and CDR2 FNYEAQ. The CDR3 is made up of 14 amino acids. J gave up 6 bases and V 5 bases, and 7 bases lay outside the gene matches. Here the CDR3 DNA reads TGTGCCAGCAGCCGACAGGGAAGAAGTCAGCCCCAGCATTTT. Protein sequence: CASSRQGRSQPQHF.